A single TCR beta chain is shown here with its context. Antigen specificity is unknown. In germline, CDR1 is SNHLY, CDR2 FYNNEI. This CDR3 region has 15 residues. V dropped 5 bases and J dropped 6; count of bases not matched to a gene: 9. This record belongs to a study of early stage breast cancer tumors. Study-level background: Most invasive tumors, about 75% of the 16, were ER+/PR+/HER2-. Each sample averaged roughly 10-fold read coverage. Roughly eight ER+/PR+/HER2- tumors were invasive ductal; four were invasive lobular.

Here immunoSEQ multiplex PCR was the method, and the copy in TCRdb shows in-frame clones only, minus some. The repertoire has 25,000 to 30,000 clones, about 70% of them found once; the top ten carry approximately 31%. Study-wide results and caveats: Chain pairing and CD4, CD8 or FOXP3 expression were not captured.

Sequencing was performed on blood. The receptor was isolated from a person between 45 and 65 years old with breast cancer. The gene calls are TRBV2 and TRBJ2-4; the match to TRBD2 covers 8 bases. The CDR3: CASSPGAGGRNIQYF. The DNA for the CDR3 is TGTGCCAGCAGTCCTGGGGCGGGAGGAAGAAACATTCAGTACTTC.